The rows below give T cell receptor beta chains drawn from one sample of a study of T cells in Graves' hyperthyroidism and ophthalmopathy. TCRdb re-called the multiplex PCR reads through MiXCR, storing one row per CDR3 protein. The data show 730,000 or so distinct CDR3 sequences, around 19% seen once. Sequenced sample: blood. All receptors come from a woman aged 45 to 65 with Graves' hyperthyroidism that later progressed to Graves' ophthalmopathy. Each CDR3 is given with its conserved first and last residue. D genes are given only for firm matches. Clone size is shown for a subset of rows, as once, few, many or a class of expanded clone.

J gene,D gene,CDR3 length,clone size,V gene,CDR3 DNA,CDR3 protein
TRBJ2-7,TRBD2,15,NA,TRBV27,TGTGCCAGCATCCCTTCAGCGGGGGAGCCCTACGAGCAGTACTTC,CASIPSAGEPYEQYF
TRBJ2-7,NA,14,many,TRBV6-1,TGTGCCAGCAGTGAACTGGCCGTTAGCTACGAGCAGTACTTC,CASSELAVSYEQYF
TRBJ2-3,TRBD2,14,NA,TRBV30,TGTGCCTGGAGTTTAGCGGGGGGGACAGATACGCAGTATTTT,CAWSLAGGTDTQYF
TRBJ1-6,NA,13,few,TRBV11-2,TGTGCCAGCAGCTCGGACCGATTCACACCCCTCCACTTT,CASSSDRFTPLHF
TRBJ1-4,TRBD1,14,NA,TRBV20-1,TGCAGTGCTACAACAGGGGCAACTAATGAAAAACTGTTTTTT,CSATTGATNEKLFF
TRBJ2-1,TRBD2,15,many,TRBV7-9,TGTGCCAGCAGCTTACAAGGATGGGGGGGCAATGAGCAGTTCTTC,CASSLQGWGGNEQFF
TRBJ2-7,TRBD2,14,many,TRBV6-1,TGTGCCACCCTCCCGGGGGGGGGGCCCTACGAGCAGTACTTC,CATLPGGGPYEQYF
TRBJ2-7,NA,14,NA,TRBV7-9,TGTGCCAGCAGCCAAGGGACGGACCCTAGGGAGCAGTACTTC,CASSQGTDPREQYF
TRBJ1-1,NA,14,many,TRBV20-1,TGCAGTGCCCATATCGCAGGGGCAGAAACTGAAGCTTTCTTT,CSAHIAGAETEAFF
TRBJ1-1,NA,16,many,TRBV5-1,TGCGCCAGCAGCTTGGTTCCCCTCGGATTGAACACTGAAGCTTTCTTT,CASSLVPLGLNTEAFF
TRBJ1-1,NA,13,few,TRBV19,TGTGCCAGTCAGGGGTGGGTGAACACTGAAGCTTTCTTT,CASQGWVNTEAFF
TRBJ2-1,NA,14,many,TRBV20-1,TGCAGTGCTAGACAGGGGGGGGGCCAGGATGGGCAGTTCTTC,CSARQGGGQDGQFF
TRBJ2-7,NA,14,few,TRBV29-1,TGCAGCGTTGAACTGAAGACAGGCCCTTACGAGCAGTACTTC,CSVELKTGPYEQYF
TRBJ1-1,TRBD1,15,many,TRBV9,TGTGCCAGCAGCGTTTGGACAGGGAGTGACACTGAAGCTTTCTTT,CASSVWTGSDTEAFF
TRBJ2-2,TRBD1,16,NA,TRBV12-3/TRBV12-4,TGTGCCAGCATCCAAAGGGACAGGGGGCGGGTCGGGGAGCTGTTTTTT,CASIQRDRGRVGELFF
TRBJ1-6,TRBD1,16,NA,TRBV6-1,TGTGCCAGCAGTCGGGATGGACAGGGAGGAAATTCACCCTTCCACTTT,CASSRDGQGGNSPFHF
TRBJ1-2,NA,17,many,TRBV11-2,TGTGCCAGCAGCTTAGATCTTCCAGTCGGGGCCAACTATGGCTACACCTTC,CASSLDLPVGANYGYTF
TRBJ1-1,TRBD1,16,many,TRBV5-1,TGCGCCAGCAGCTTGTTCCGGACAGGGGGGTCGACTGAAGCTTTCTTT,CASSLFRTGGSTEAFF
TRBJ2-3,NA,16,many,TRBV2,TGTGCCAGCAGTGGAGGACAGCCTCGGGGCACAGATACGCAGTATTTT,CASSGGQPRGTDTQYF
TRBJ2-3,NA,15,few,TRBV6-5,TGTGCCACCAGGCGCGGGGCGGGCCACACAGATACGCAGTATTTT,CATRRGAGHTDTQYF
TRBJ1-1,TRBD1,15,few,TRBV7-9,TGTGCCAGCAGCTCTCGACAGGGGGCGGGCACTGAAGCTTTCTTT,CASSSRQGAGTEAFF
TRBJ1-1,NA,13,NA,TRBV7-9,TGTGCCAGCAGCTTAGGGGCGGATGCTGAAGCTTTCTTT,CASSLGADAEAFF
TRBJ2-7,TRBD2,15,few,TRBV9,TGTGCCAGCAGCGTAGGACTAGCTAGGGCCTACGAGCAGTACTTC,CASSVGLARAYEQYF
TRBJ2-2,NA,13,many,TRBV7-2,TGTGCCAGCAGCTTAAGTGCGGCCGGGGAGCTGTTTTTT,CASSLSAAGELFF
TRBJ1-2,NA,12,NA,TRBV20-1,TGCAGTGCTAGTTCTGGGGTTGATGGCTACACCTTC,CSASSGVDGYTF
TRBJ2-1,TRBD2,16,NA,TRBV12-3/TRBV12-4,TGTGCCAGCAGTGCAGGGACTAGCGGGGGGGCCAATGAGCAGTTCTTC,CASSAGTSGGANEQFF
TRBJ1-5,NA,13,NA,TRBV20-1,TGCAGTGCTATGCGGCAGGGCGATCAGCCCCAGCATTTT,CSAMRQGDQPQHF
TRBJ1-1,NA,12,few,TRBV25-1,TGTGCCAGCAGTATGCAGGGCTCTGAAGCTTTCTTT,CASSMQGSEAFF
TRBJ2-1,TRBD1,15,many,TRBV7-2,TGTGCCAGCAGCTTAGCCCACGGACAGGGGGCGCAGGAGTTCTTC,CASSLAHGQGAQEFF
TRBJ2-7,NA,13,NA,TRBV2,TGTGCCAGCAGTCGAAGGAAACGCTACGAGCAGTACTTC,CASSRRKRYEQYF
TRBJ2-1,NA,15,few,TRBV7-2,TGTGCCAGCAGCTTAGTCACGGGCCCTTACAATGAGCAGTTCTTC,CASSLVTGPYNEQFF
TRBJ1-5,NA,14,many,TRBV2,TGTGCCAGCCTCCGGGGCAAGGGCAATCAGCCCCAGCATTTT,CASLRGKGNQPQHF
TRBJ2-1,TRBD2,14,few,TRBV20-1,TGCAGTGCTATCCTACTAGCGGAGCATTATGGGCAGTTCTTC,CSAILLAEHYGQFF
TRBJ1-5,TRBD1,15,few,TRBV12-3/TRBV12-4,TGTGCCAGCAGCCCAGGGGGAGGGGGTTATCAGCCCCAGCATTTT,CASSPGGGGYQPQHF
TRBJ2-5,NA,14,few,TRBV27,TGTGCCAGCAGTTTATCACCTGTGGTGGAGACCCAGTACTTC,CASSLSPVVETQYF
TRBJ1-1,NA,13,many,TRBV3-1,TGTGCCAGCAGCCAAATACAAAACACTGAAGCTTTCTTT,CASSQIQNTEAFF
TRBJ1-6,NA,15,NA,TRBV7-3,TGTGCCAGCAGCTTAAGCGGGCCACATAATTCACCCCTCCACTTT,CASSLSGPHNSPLHF
TRBJ2-1,TRBD2,16,many,TRBV7-3,TGTGCCAGCAGCCTCAGCGGGGATAGCTCCTACAATGAGCAGTTCTTC,CASSLSGDSSYNEQFF
TRBJ1-1,NA,15,few,TRBV4-1,TGCGCCAGCAGCCAAGTTCTAGGGCCCAACACTGAAGCTTTCTTT,CASSQVLGPNTEAFF
TRBJ1-2,NA,16,NA,TRBV12-3/TRBV12-4,TGTGCCAGCAGTCGCGATCTTTGGGGCGCGGGGGATGGCTACACCTTC,CASSRDLWGAGDGYTF
TRBJ2-5,NA,15,many,TRBV7-7,TGTGCTAGCAGCCCCTATGGCGGGGATGGAGAGACCCAGTACTTC,CASSPYGGDGETQYF
TRBJ1-5,TRBD1,13,many,TRBV30,TGTGCCTGGGGGACAGGGAGCCATCAGCCCCAGCATTTT,CAWGTGSHQPQHF
TRBJ2-1,NA,16,NA,TRBV19,TGTGCCAGTAGTACCTCCCAGGGGAAATCCTACAATGAGCAGTTCTTC,CASSTSQGKSYNEQFF
TRBJ1-1,NA,14,many,TRBV30,TGTGCCTGGAGGAAGGAAAGGAGGAACACTGAAGCTTTCTTT,CAWRKERRNTEAFF
TRBJ1-2,NA,14,many,TRBV20-1,TGCAGTGCTGGGCAGGGAGGGGATAACTATGGCTACACCTTC,CSAGQGGDNYGYTF
TRBJ2-7,NA,14,few,TRBV30,TGTGCCGGGGGGGGCAGGGTTGTGTCCTACGAGCAGTACTTC,CAGGGRVVSYEQYF
TRBJ2-1,TRBD1,13,many,TRBV7-6,TGTGCCAGCAGCCGGGACAGTTCCAATGAGCAGTTCTTC,CASSRDSSNEQFF
TRBJ2-7,NA,15,NA,TRBV25-1,TGTGCCAGCAGTGAATTTCGGTCAGGATCCTACGAGCAGTACTTC,CASSEFRSGSYEQYF
TRBJ1-1,TRBD1,17,many,TRBV3-1,TGTGCCAGCAGCGAACAGGACAGGGTAATGATGAACACTGAAGCTTTCTTT,CASSEQDRVMMNTEAFF
TRBJ1-5,NA,13,many,TRBV2,TGTGCCAGCAGACAATATAGCAATCAGCCCCAGCATTTT,CASRQYSNQPQHF
TRBJ2-5,TRBD1,15,many,TRBV20-1,TGCAGTGCTAGGGGTGACAGGGAGATTGAAGAGACCCAGTACTTC,CSARGDREIEETQYF